This entry concerns a single TCR beta chain. This sample is part of a study of technical replicates of blood from a handful of donors. Some clones are missing from TCRdb's copy, which holds only in-frame ones; the method was immunoSEQ multiplex PCR. Of around 80,000 clones in the sample, around 94% were seen once. The CDR3 covers 14 residues. The V and J ends lost 5 bases and 6 bases, in that order; junction bases with no gene match: 9. CDR1 is SEHNR and CDR2 is FQNEAQ in the germline V gene (reference sequence). This sequence joins TRBV7-9 and TRBJ2-7; TRBD2 aligns across 8 bases. The clonotype was recovered from a human donor in good health. The sample was T cells isolated from PBMCs. The CDR3 DNA reads TGTGCCAGCAGCGACAGGACTAGCCCTGGCGAGCAGTACTTC. It is translated as CASSDRTSPGEQYF.